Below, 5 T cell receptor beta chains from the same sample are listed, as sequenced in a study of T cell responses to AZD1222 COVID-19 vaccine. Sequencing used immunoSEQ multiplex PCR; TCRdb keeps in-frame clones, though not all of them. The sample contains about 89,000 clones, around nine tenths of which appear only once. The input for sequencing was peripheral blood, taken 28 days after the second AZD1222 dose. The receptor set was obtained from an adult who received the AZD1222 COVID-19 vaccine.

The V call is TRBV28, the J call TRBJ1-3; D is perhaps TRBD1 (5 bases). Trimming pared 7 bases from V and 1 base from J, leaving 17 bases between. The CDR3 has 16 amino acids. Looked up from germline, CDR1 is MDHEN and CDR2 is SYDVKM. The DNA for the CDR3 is TGTGCCAGCACCCTTGGGGGTGGGGGATCTGGAAACACCATATATTTT. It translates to CASTLGGGGSGNTIYF.

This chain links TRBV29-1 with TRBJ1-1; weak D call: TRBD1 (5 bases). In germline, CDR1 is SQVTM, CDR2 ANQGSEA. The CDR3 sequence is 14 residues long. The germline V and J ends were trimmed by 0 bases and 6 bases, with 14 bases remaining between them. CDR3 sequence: CSVEEGQGRPEAFF. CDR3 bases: TGCAGCGTTGAAGAAGGCCAGGGTCGCCCTGAAGCTTTCTTT.

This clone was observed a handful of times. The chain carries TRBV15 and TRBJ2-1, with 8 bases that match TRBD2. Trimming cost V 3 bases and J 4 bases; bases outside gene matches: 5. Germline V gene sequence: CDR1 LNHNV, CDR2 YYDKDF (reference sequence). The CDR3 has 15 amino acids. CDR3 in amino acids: CATSRELADYNEQFF. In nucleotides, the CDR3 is TGTGCCACCAGCAGGGAACTAGCGGATTACAATGAGCAGTTCTTC.

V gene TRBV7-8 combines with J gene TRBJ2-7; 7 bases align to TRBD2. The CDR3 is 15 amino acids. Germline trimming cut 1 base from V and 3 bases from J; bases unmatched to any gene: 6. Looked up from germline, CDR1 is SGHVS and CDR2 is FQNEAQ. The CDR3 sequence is CASSLVGGESYEQYF. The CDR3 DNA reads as TGTGCCAGCAGCTTAGTTGGGGGGGAGAGCTACGAGCAGTACTTC.

The CDR3, as DNA: TGTGCCAGCAGCCAAAGGGGGTTTAAAGAAAAACTGTTTTTT. Its protein product is CASSQRGFKEKLFF. V is TRBV3-1 (or the pseudogene TRBV3-2) and J is TRBJ1-4; the D gene is possibly TRBD1 (6 bases). Between the trimmed V and J ends, which lost 2 bases and 8 bases, there was a span of 12 bases. CDR1 and CDR2 from the germline V gene are LGHDT and YNNKEL (reference sequence). CDR3 size: 14 residues.